The sequence of this T cell receptor (beta chain) was determined in a study of cytomegalovirus exposure and HLA in healthy donors. Looking at the study overall: In an early release, HLA-typed donors contributed roughly 85 million unique TCR sequences. Study outcomes and limitations: Segments of the TCR beta V type were, in most cases, productive about 90% or about 30% of the time in an earlier analysis. Researchers reported in a later analysis that a missense DCLRE1C variant was tied to TCR beta V- and J-gene trimming. Altogether, 160 or so TCR beta chains were recorded as cytomegalovirus-associated.

The PCR made use of 60 Vbeta and 13 Jbeta primers. TCRdb's table, derived via immunoSEQ multiplex PCR, lists solely in-frame clones and lacks some. This table lists about 88,000 clones. In regard to this clone: Its matching antigen is unknown.

The length of the CDR3 is 13 residues. Per the germline V gene, CDR1 is SGDLS and CDR2 is YYNGEE. V lost 0 bases, J lost 7 bases, and 7 bases lay in between. This sequence was found in a girl aged 5-17 years in good health and CMV-seropositive. Material: PBMCs. The chain carries TRBV9 and TRBJ2-2; no clear D. This CDR3 is CASSVEEVGELFF. The CDR3 DNA reads as TGTGCCAGCAGCGTAGAAGAGGTCGGGGAGCTGTTTTTT.